This is a list of T cell receptor beta chains from one sample in a study of CD8 T cells in ankylosing spondylitis. TCRdb re-called the 5' RACE reads with MiXCR, one entry per CDR3 protein. Seen here are about 36,000 distinct CDR3 sequences, roughly an eighth observed once, and the top ten hold less than 40%. The sequenced sample was synovial fluid, either unsorted or a sorted T cell fraction (not recorded which). The receptors were gathered from a male donor with ankylosing spondylitis. The conserved cysteine and the conserved F or W are not part of the CDR3 here.

j_gene	v_gene	CDR3aa
TRBJ1-6	TRBV4-2	ASSQGTINKPLH
TRBJ1-1	TRBV5-1	ASSLGVTNTEAF
TRBJ2-3	TRBV12-3/TRBV12-4	ASSLARSGGGDTQY
TRBJ1-2	TRBV4-3	ASSQGVGNDDGYT
TRBJ1-2	TRBV7-9	ASSLDWGGYT
TRBJ2-1	TRBV6-1	ASRGGGSPLGTNEQF
TRBJ2-2	TRBV28	ASSKRGTGELF
TRBJ1-2	TRBV5-6	ASSLFAGMAYT
TRBJ2-1	TRBV7-8	ASSDRLAGVFFGEQF
TRBJ1-2	TRBV4-1	ASSSGQRYGYT
TRBJ2-2	TRBV6-1	ASSELAGEGGELF
TRBJ1-2	TRBV10-3	AISESSRAGHT
TRBJ2-7	TRBV12-3/TRBV12-4	ASSLGAGFYEQY
TRBJ2-7	TRBV28	ASSHDRERSYEQY
TRBJ2-3	TRBV7-8	ASSLKGTFRGTDTQY
TRBJ2-1	TRBV4-3	ASSYGRESYNEQF
TRBJ2-7	TRBV28	ASSLLREFYEQY
TRBJ2-7	TRBV15	ATSSPGTGRNEQY
TRBJ1-5	TRBV9	ASSLGGGNQPQH
TRBJ2-3	TRBV6-1	ASSAGGVSGDPTDTQY
TRBJ1-4	TRBV16	ASSQSSTNEKLF
TRBJ2-3	TRBV4-3	ASSQDLAGGPDTQY
TRBJ2-1	TRBV20-1	SAASSPSNEQF
TRBJ1-1	TRBV12-3/TRBV12-4	ASSTGGRTEAF
TRBJ2-5	TRBV11-2	ASSSTGGFLETQY
TRBJ2-7	TRBV4-1	ASSQGVAVMTYEQY
TRBJ2-1	TRBV4-2	ASSQEEGRDEQF
TRBJ2-1	TRBV7-8	ASSPDRGGFINEQF
TRBJ2-2	TRBV29-1	SVPGLAGGPQTGELF
TRBJ2-6	TRBV5-1	ASSGTGVGSGANVLT
TRBJ1-1	TRBV6-5	ASSYSERGTEAF
TRBJ2-7	TRBV11-2	ASSLGSGKEQY
TRBJ2-5	TRBV21-1	ASSKVAHLAGGRPQETQY
TRBJ2-1	TRBV10-1	ASSEGGRDYYNEQF
TRBJ2-3	TRBV9	ASSPRWDTQY
TRBJ2-7	TRBV5-1	ASSFGTVSEQY
TRBJ2-2	TRBV10-2	ASSEPTSLTGELF
TRBJ1-2	TRBV27	ASSLRGNYGYT
TRBJ2-7	TRBV7-9	ASSFRDFTYEQY
TRBJ2-7	TRBV6-5	ASSYGQPSLYEQY
TRBJ1-1	TRBV27	ASSLRLENTEAF
TRBJ2-1	TRBV7-6	ASSSYGGPNNEQS
TRBJ1-2	TRBV4-2	ASSQESHSRYGYT
TRBJ2-5	TRBV20-1	SARGGESQETQY
TRBJ1-2	TRBV5-6	ASSPGHLCGTPSPGYT
TRBJ1-1	TRBV20-1	SARRDRDTEAF
TRBJ2-3	TRBV6-2/TRBV6-3	ASTRGLATDTQY
TRBJ1-1	TRBV6-5	ASSYSEGLWPGTEAF
TRBJ1-3	TRBV28	ASRRGTIY
TRBJ1-1	TRBV4-2	ASSHSGGTPYKDTEAF
TRBJ2-7	TRBV7-2	ASSLVSGFTYEQY
TRBJ2-3	TRBV20-1	SARVGASTDTQY
TRBJ2-7	TRBV24-1	ATSDFYRPHEQY